One T cell receptor beta chain is described in this entry. What this receptor recognizes is not known. No per-base quality is available; no much larger clone lies one base away. Patients had primary melanoma that had been surgically resected and was considered potentially curable but at risk of metastatic recurrence. The data derive from a study of primary melanoma T cells and metastatic recurrence (dated by TCRdb to about 2020). Regarding the complete study: The cohort was made up of 150 to 200 primary melanomas of stage T2 to T4, with thickness greater than 1 mm. Histopathological grading of tumor-infiltrating lymphocytes was compared with the sequencing-derived T-cell fraction. The study tested whether T-cell fraction and T-cell repertoire clonality in primary melanoma tumors predicted patient outcome. The T-cell fraction measured by TCR beta sequencing was weighed against progression-free survival, the clinical outcome chosen for the comparison. General study outcomes and caveats: An effective T-cell-mediated antitumor response in primary melanoma was framed by the authors only as a suggestion, not a demonstrated mechanism. Progression-free survival was reportedly predicted by the tumor T-cell fraction independently of thickness, ulceration, mitotic rate and age. Compared with adding any other histopathological variable to tumor thickness, adding T-cell fraction reportedly produced a bigger improvement in progression-free survival prediction. A T-cell fraction greater than 20% appeared to be protective whatever the ulceration status, mitotic rate or nodal disease.

Library preparation was by the immunoSEQ multiplex PCR assay. High-throughput sequencing of the T-cell receptor beta chain was performed on primary melanoma tumor tissue. As for the authors' bioinformatics: Repertoire analyses included TCRB CDR3 sharing between samples and the distribution of insertions and deletions. The predictive value of the T-cell fraction was ranked against histopathological variables by a gradient-boosted model. This is the immuneACCESS table as TCRdb keeps it, with only in-frame sequences that have V and J called. A part of the clones is gone; compared with another copy, unresolved V genes explain less than half, and the rest is unexplained. The DNA gave D and trimming, while V, J and clone size come from that table. The sample table holds several hundred clones, of which around four fifths were seen once. Of the sample, roughly two fifths falls within the top ten clones.

This TCR was recovered from a human donor with melanoma. The sample consisted of melanoma tumor tissue.

The nucleotide sequence reads as follows: TGTGCCAGCAGCGTGAGCCGGGACAGGGGCACTGAAGCTTTCTTT. Translation gives CASSVSRDRGTEAFF. This sequence uses TRBV11-3 and TRBJ1-1, and 10 junction bases match TRBD1. CDR1 and CDR2 (SGHNT, YENEEA) derive from the germline V gene. The CDR3 covers 15 residues, taking in both the cysteine and the phenylalanine. The only DNA kept is the CDR3, 45 bases in frame from the first base. V lost 5 bases and J lost 4 bases, and the count of bases not matched to a germline gene is 7. The entire variable domain, with the stretches around the CDR3 drawn from the reference TRBV11-3 and TRBJ1-1 proteins, is EAGVVQSPRYKIIEKKQPVAFWCNPISGHNTLYWYLQNLGQGPELLIRYENEEAVDDSQLPKDRFSAERLKGVDSTLKIQPAELGDSAVYLCASSVSRDRGTEAFFGQGTRLTVV.